This T cell receptor (beta chain) came from a study of shared clonotypes between healthy human individuals. Repertoires were generated with immunoSEQ multiplex PCR, while TCRdb's copy carries only in-frame clones and drops some. Found here are about 2 million clones, approximately 94% of them singletons; the top ten hold 0.9% to 1.5%. The naive CD8 population came from CD45RO-negative cells selected for CCR7, without terminally differentiated effector memory CD45RA+ cells. This clonotype was sampled from a man between 18 and 35 years old in good health. Sample: naive CD8+ T cells sorted from blood.

CDR3 amino acids: CSVVSRKGTGELFF. The CDR3, as DNA: TGCAGCGTTGTTTCAAGGAAAGGCACCGGGGAGCTGTTTTTT. V and J are TRBV29-1 and TRBJ2-2, with unresolved D. Deletions cut 4 bases from V and 4 bases from J, with 13 bases between. The CDR3 totals 14 residues. CDR1 and CDR2 from the germline V gene are SQVTM and ANQGSEA.